This T cell receptor (beta chain) was identified during a study of identical twins. V shed 1 base, J shed 6 bases, and the junction held 7 bases outside the gene matches. Germline V gene sequence: CDR1 SGHTA, CDR2 FQGNSA. The CDR3 covers 17 residues. A universal primer site arose from template switching, and cDNA bore unique molecular identifiers. Using its own MiXCR run on the 5' RACE reads, TCRdb lists one record per CDR3 protein. The sample consists of 550,000 to 700,000 distinct CDR3 sequences, 21% of them appearing once. This same sample was also taken into another study, of T cells expressing NK-cell markers.

The source of this sequence is a woman between 18 and 30 years old in good health. What was sequenced was PBMCs. The chain combines TRBV7-2 with TRBJ2-3; TRBD2 matches at 13 bases. The DNA for the CDR3 is TGTGCCAGCAGCTTAGTCGGGACTAGCGGGGTTCGCGATACGCAGTATTTT. This sequence encodes CASSLVGTSGVRDTQYF.